These T cell receptor beta chains were read from a single sample in a study of blood T cell repertoires in COVID-19. Only in-frame clones appear in the TCRdb table, and some are missing; sequencing was by immunoSEQ multiplex PCR. The table has 70,000 to 95,000 clones, more than 75% seen once; the top ten hold around 4.7%. Material: peripheral blood. These receptors were obtained from a woman of 80 years or more with active COVID-19. The CDR3 runs from the conserved cysteine through the conserved F or W. The D gene is left open where the match is weak. Size is stated for part of the rows, as once, few or many counts, or as a class when the clone is expanded.

.	TRBJ2-2	.	TRBV19	CASSLWNGGTGELFF	TGTGCCAGTAGTCTCTGGAACGGGGGAACCGGGGAGCTGTTTTTT
.	TRBJ2-7	.	TRBV7-8	CASSLVGQGLLEQYF	TGTGCCAGCAGCTTAGTAGGTCAGGGGCTATTGGAGCAGTACTTC
.	TRBJ1-4	.	TRBV7-2	CASSPTGTNEKLFF	TGTGCCAGCAGCCCGACAGGAACTAATGAAAAACTGTTTTTT
.	TRBJ2-3	.	TRBV27	CASRAAKSGTHTDTQYF	TGTGCCAGCCGGGCGGCAAAGAGCGGGACACACACAGATACGCAGTATTTT
TRBD2	TRBJ2-1	.	TRBV4-1	CASSQDWLADNEQFF	TGCGCCAGCAGCCAAGATTGGCTAGCGGACAATGAGCAGTTCTTC
TRBD2	TRBJ2-1	.	TRBV5-1	CASSLTSGIYNEQFF	TGCGCCAGCAGCTTGACTAGCGGGATCTACAATGAGCAGTTCTTC
.	TRBJ2-1	.	TRBV11-2	CASSWAGAARTHNEQFF	TGTGCCAGCAGCTGGGCGGGGGCGGCTCGGACCCACAATGAGCAGTTCTTC
.	TRBJ2-3	.	TRBV6-4	CASSVSGSTDTQYF	TGTGCCAGCAGTGTTAGCGGTAGCACAGATACGCAGTATTTT
TRBD2	TRBJ2-2	many	TRBV4-1	CASSQERTSGRTGELFF	TGCGCCAGCAGCCAAGAACGGACTAGCGGGAGAACCGGGGAGCTGTTTTTT
TRBD1	TRBJ2-7	.	TRBV10-1	CASQETGKSSYEQYF	TGCGCCAGCCAGGAGACAGGGAAAAGCTCCTACGAGCAGTACTTC
.	TRBJ2-1	.	TRBV4-3	CASSQGSGVQHNEQFF	TGCGCCAGCAGCCAAGGATCAGGGGTACAACACAATGAGCAGTTCTTC
.	TRBJ2-3	once	TRBV19	CASSRQTSTDTQYF	TGTGCCAGCAGTAGACAAACCTCCACAGATACGCAGTATTTT
.	TRBJ1-4	.	TRBV4-1	CASSQDRGEKLFF	TGCGCCAGCAGCCAAGATAGAGGTGAAAAACTGTTTTTT
TRBD2	TRBJ2-2	.	TRBV24-1	CATSGSGTRNTGELFF	TGTGCCACCAGTGGCTCCGGGACTAGGAACACCGGGGAGCTGTTTTTT
.	TRBJ1-3	.	TRBV19	CASSVDSSGNTIYF	TGTGCCAGTAGTGTCGATAGCTCTGGAAACACCATATATTTT
.	TRBJ2-1	.	TRBV5-3	CARSGFLSYNEQFF	TGTGCCAGAAGCGGCTTCCTCTCCTACAATGAGCAGTTCTTC
.	TRBJ2-7	.	TRBV6-2/TRBV6-3	CASSHQTGSYEQYF	TGTGCCAGCAGCCATCAGACGGGCTCCTACGAGCAGTACTTC
TRBD1	TRBJ2-3	.	TRBV6-6	CASSFRDRSTDTQYF	TGTGCCAGCAGTTTCCGGGACAGAAGCACAGATACGCAGTATTTT
TRBD2	TRBJ2-3	.	TRBV24-1	CATSDLASGSATDTQYF	TGTGCCACCAGTGATCTGGCTAGCGGGAGCGCGACAGATACGCAGTATTTT
.	TRBJ2-3	.	TRBV7-6	CASSLAPPLARTDTQYF	TGTGCCAGCAGCTTAGCCCCTCCGTTAGCCCGCACAGATACGCAGTATTTT
.	TRBJ1-3	few	TRBV6-6	CASSYSGLSGNTIYF	TGTGCCAGCAGTTACTCGGGGCTCTCTGGAAACACCATATATTTT
TRBD1	TRBJ2-7	.	TRBV29-1	CSVRKDRGAYEQYF	TGCAGCGTTAGAAAGGACAGGGGCGCCTACGAGCAGTACTTC
.	TRBJ2-7	.	TRBV7-3	CASSPNHGDSYEQYF	TGTGCCAGCAGCCCCAACCACGGGGATTCCTACGAGCAGTACTTC
.	TRBJ1-5	once	TRBV12-3/TRBV12-4	CASSLPSQPQHF	TGTGCCAGCAGTTTACCCTCTCAGCCCCAGCATTTT
.	TRBJ1-1	.	TRBV10-3	CAISPGGAMNTEAFF	TGTGCCATCAGTCCCGGGGGGGCCATGAACACTGAAGCTTTCTTT
TRBD1	TRBJ1-3	.	TRBV6-1	CASSEAWTGSGNTIYF	TGTGCCAGCAGTGAAGCGTGGACAGGCTCTGGAAACACCATATATTTT
.	TRBJ2-7	.	TRBV9	CASSPASGRSSYEQYF	TGTGCCAGCAGCCCGGCCAGCGGACGAAGCTCCTACGAGCAGTACTTC
.	TRBJ2-7	.	TRBV10-3	CATGGGRYEQYF	TGTGCCACCGGAGGGGGCCGATACGAGCAGTACTTC
TRBD1	TRBJ2-4	.	TRBV10-1	CASSESSSDREWGNIQYF	TGCGCCAGCAGTGAGTCGAGTAGCGACAGGGAGTGGGGAAACATTCAGTACTTC
TRBD1	TRBJ1-3	.	TRBV7-8	CASSSRGLGNTIYF	TGTGCCAGCAGCTCTAGGGGGCTTGGAAACACCATATATTTT
.	TRBJ2-7	.	TRBV11-3	CASSLGQTGGEQYF	TGTGCCAGCAGCCTCGGACAGACGGGTGGAGAGCAGTACTTC
TRBD1	TRBJ1-6	.	TRBV5-1	CASHRGGQVVGNSPLHF	TGCGCCAGCCACAGAGGAGGACAGGTGGTCGGTAATTCACCCCTCCACTTT
.	TRBJ2-3	.	TRBV6-1	CASSEPQATDTQYF	TGTGCCAGCAGTGAACCCCAGGCGACAGATACGCAGTATTTT
.	TRBJ2-7	.	TRBV9	CASSVGQDPLEQYF	TGTGCCAGCAGCGTGGGGCAGGACCCCCTGGAGCAGTACTTC
.	TRBJ2-5	.	TRBV6-5	CASSSLTAGRETQYF	TGTGCCAGCAGTTCCCTGACGGCAGGCCGGGAGACCCAGTACTTC
TRBD1	TRBJ2-7	.	TRBV7-9	CASSLRQGTYEQYF	TGTGCCAGCAGCTTACGACAGGGAACCTACGAGCAGTACTTC
.	TRBJ2-1	.	TRBV5-4	CASTGFNEQFF	TGTGCCAGTACAGGGTTCAATGAGCAGTTCTTC
TRBD1	TRBJ1-3	once	TRBV9	CASSVDRGTGNTIYF	TGTGCCAGCAGCGTCGACAGGGGCACTGGAAACACCATATATTTT
.	TRBJ2-1	.	TRBV29-1	CSVGGSSYNEQFF	TGCAGCGTTGGGGGCAGCTCCTACAATGAGCAGTTCTTC
TRBD2	TRBJ2-7	.	TRBV4-2	CASSQVLAGSYEQYF	TGTGCCAGCAGCCAAGTACTAGCGGGATCCTACGAGCAGTACTTC
.	TRBJ1-3	.	TRBV12-3/TRBV12-4	CASTYRSTDTIYF	TGTGCCAGCACCTATCGATCTACGGACACCATATATTTT
.	TRBJ2-1	few	TRBV6-2/TRBV6-3	CASSSVRGGRGNEQFF	TGTGCCAGCAGTTCCGTTCGAGGGGGAAGGGGCAATGAGCAGTTCTTC
TRBD2	TRBJ2-7	.	TRBV19	CASSTSTSGSPYEQYF	TGTGCCAGTAGTACGTCAACTAGCGGGAGTCCCTACGAGCAGTACTTC
TRBD2	TRBJ2-1	.	TRBV11-2	CASSLGGVSSGRAVNQQFF	TGTGCCAGCAGCTTAGGGGGAGTAAGTAGCGGGAGGGCGGTAAATCAGCAGTTCTTC
.	TRBJ2-5	.	TRBV5-4	CASSLDKETQYF	TGTGCCAGCAGCTTGGATAAAGAGACCCAGTACTTC
.	TRBJ1-5	.	TRBV6-7	CASIPPRRRVQLGNQPQHF	TGTGCCAGCATCCCACCGAGGCGCAGGGTACAGCTTGGCAATCAGCCCCAGCATTTT
.	TRBJ1-4	.	TRBV2	CASSEEGKVEKLFF	TGTGCCAGCAGTGAAGAGGGGAAGGTTGAAAAACTGTTTTTT
TRBD2	TRBJ2-1	.	TRBV6-2/TRBV6-3	CASSYSGTRNKQFF	TGTGCCAGCAGTTACTCCGGGACTAGGAATAAGCAGTTCTTC
TRBD2	TRBJ2-3	few	TRBV7-2	CASSLMASGTVGTDTQYF	TGTGCCAGCAGCTTAATGGCTAGCGGGACGGTGGGCACAGATACGCAGTATTTT
.	TRBJ1-2	.	TRBV2	CASSNQGYYGYTF	TGTGCCAGCAGTAATCAGGGGTATTATGGCTACACCTTC
TRBD1	TRBJ2-6	.	TRBV13	CASSYPSGGPRRSGANVLTF	TGTGCCAGCAGCTACCCTTCAGGGGGCCCGCGCCGGTCTGGGGCCAACGTCCTGACTTTC
.	TRBJ2-1	.	TRBV7-2	CASSLERRLSYNEQFF	TGTGCCAGCAGCTTAGAAAGGCGGCTCTCCTACAATGAGCAGTTCTTC
.	TRBJ2-7	.	TRBV4-1	CASSQDLTGVTYEQYF	TGCGCCAGCAGCCAAGACCTGACGGGGGTCACTTACGAGCAGTACTTC
.	TRBJ2-1	.	TRBV5-1	CASSFYRRTPELNNEQFF	TGCGCCAGCAGCTTTTACAGGAGAACACCGGAGCTGAACAATGAGCAGTTCTTC
TRBD1	TRBJ1-1	.	TRBV11-2	CASSFPMGQTNTEAFF	TGTGCCAGCAGCTTTCCAATGGGACAGACTAACACTGAAGCTTTCTTT